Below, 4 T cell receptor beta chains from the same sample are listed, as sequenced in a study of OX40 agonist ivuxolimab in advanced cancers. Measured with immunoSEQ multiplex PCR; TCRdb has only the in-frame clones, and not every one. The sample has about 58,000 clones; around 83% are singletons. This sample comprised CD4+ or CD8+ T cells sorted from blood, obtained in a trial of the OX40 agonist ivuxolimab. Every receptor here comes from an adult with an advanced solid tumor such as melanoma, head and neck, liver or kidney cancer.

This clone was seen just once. The DNA for the CDR3 is TGTGCCACCAGCAGAGATCAGGGAGAGACCCAGTACTTC. Amino acids: CATSRDQGETQYF. The rearrangement uses TRBV15 and TRBJ2-5, with D possibly being TRBD1 (5 bases). This CDR3 region has 13 residues. With 0 bases removed from V and 4 bases from J, the gap between germline ends came to 6 bases. From germline, CDR1 is LNHNV and CDR2 YYDKDF (reference sequence).

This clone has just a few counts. The CDR3 here is CAISSPSYEQYF. The CDR3 nucleotides are TGTGCCATCAGTTCCCCCAGCTACGAGCAGTACTTC. The genes are TRBV10-3 and TRBJ2-7; D ambiguous. V was clipped by 5 bases and J by 3 bases, with 8 bases between them. Germline loops: CDR1 ENHRY, CDR2 SYGVKD. The CDR3 loop spans 12 amino acids.

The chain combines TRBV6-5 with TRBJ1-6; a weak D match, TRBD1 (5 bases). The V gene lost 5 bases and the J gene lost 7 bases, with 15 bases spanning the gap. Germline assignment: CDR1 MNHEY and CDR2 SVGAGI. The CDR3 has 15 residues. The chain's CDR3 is CASSRAGAVNSPLHF. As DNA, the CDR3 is TGTGCCAGCAGTCGCGCCGGGGCAGTGAATTCACCCCTCCACTTT.

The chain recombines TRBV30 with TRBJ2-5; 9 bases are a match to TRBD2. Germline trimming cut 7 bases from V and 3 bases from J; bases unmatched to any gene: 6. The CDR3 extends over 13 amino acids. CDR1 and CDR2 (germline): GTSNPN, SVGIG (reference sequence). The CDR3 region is CASLLAGKETQYF. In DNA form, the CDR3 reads TGTGCCTCATTGCTAGCGGGGAAAGAGACCCAGTACTTC.